This record looks at one T cell receptor beta chain sequence and its context. Assay used: immunoSEQ multiplex PCR; TCRdb lists only in-frame clones, some missing. The data show roughly 25,000 clones, 89% seen once. The data stem from a study of T cell changes during pregnancy in multiple sclerosis. Germline CDR1 reads MDHEN; CDR2 reads SYDVKM. The V gene end was trimmed by 5 bases and the J gene end by 2 bases; junction bases not matched to a gene: 8. The CDR3 contains 15 residues. The sequence was obtained from a female donor with multiple sclerosis, enrolled in a pregnancy study. The source material was CD8+ T cells from peripheral blood mononuclear cells, sampled in the second trimester of pregnancy. This sequence joins TRBV28 and TRBJ2-5, with TRBD1 matching over 7 bases. DNA of the CDR3: TGTGCCAGCAGTCCGATATGGGGACAGCAAGAGACCCAGTACTTC. Protein product: CASSPIWGQQETQYF.